This is a list of T cell receptor beta chains from one sample in a study of cytomegalovirus exposure and HLA in healthy donors. Profiled with immunoSEQ multiplex PCR; TCRdb holds only in-frame clones, not every one. This repertoire includes 110,000 to 150,000 clones. Sequenced input: PBMCs. These receptors were taken from a male donor in good health and CMV-seronegative. Each CDR3 is given with its conserved first and last residue. The D gene is left open where the match is weak.

V	D	J	CDR3	DNA
TRBV12-5	TRBD2	TRBJ2-2	CASGPPERAGATGELFF	TGTGCTAGTGGTCCCCCCGAAAGAGCGGGAGCGACCGGGGAGCTGTTTTTT
TRBV30	NA	TRBJ1-1	CAGGEGGFTEAFF	TGTGCCGGAGGGGAGGGGGGGTTCACTGAAGCTTTCTTT
TRBV7-9	TRBD1	TRBJ1-1	CASSLRGQGLDTEAFF	TGTGCCAGCAGCTTACGAGGACAGGGGCTAGACACTGAAGCTTTCTTT
TRBV27	TRBD1	TRBJ2-6	CASSLIGQGTSGANVLTF	TGTGCCAGCAGTTTAATTGGACAGGGAACCTCTGGGGCCAACGTCCTGACTTTC
TRBV5-6	NA	TRBJ1-4	CASSFGGSEKLFF	TGTGCCAGCAGCTTCGGGGGGAGCGAAAAACTGTTTTTT
TRBV29-1	TRBD2	TRBJ2-4	CSVVALGGAGKNIQYF	TGCAGCGTTGTGGCTCTCGGGGGGGCAGGCAAAAACATTCAGTACTTC
TRBV18	TRBD1	TRBJ1-2	CASSPAAGRGHNYGYTF	TGTGCCAGCTCACCAGCTGCTGGCAGGGGGCATAACTATGGCTACACCTTC
TRBV23-1	NA	TRBJ2-6	CASRTSVHKTCSGANVLTF	TGCGCCAGCAGAACCTCGGTCCATAAGACTTGCTCTGGGGCCAACGTCCTGACTTTC
TRBV7-2	NA	TRBJ2-2	CASSLAGHYANTGELFF	TGTGCCAGCAGCTTAGCCGGTCATTATGCGAACACCGGGGAGCTGTTTTTT
TRBV11-2	NA	TRBJ1-1	CASRRLTEVNTEAFF	TGTGCCAGCAGGCGGCTGACCGAGGTGAACACTGAAGCTTTCTTT
TRBV27	TRBD2	TRBJ2-7	CASSLDRAGELEQYF	TGTGCCAGCAGTTTGGATCGGGCGGGAGAACTCGAGCAGTACTTC
TRBV6-5	NA	TRBJ2-3	CASSSPHDTQYF	TGTGCCAGCAGTTCCCCACACGATACGCAGTATTTT
TRBV15	TRBD2	TRBJ2-4	CATSRDLAGFNIQYF	TGTGCCACCAGCAGAGATCTAGCGGGGTTCAACATTCAGTACTTC
TRBV30	TRBD2	TRBJ2-3	CAFNLLAGVGDTQYF	TGTGCCTTTAACCTACTAGCGGGAGTCGGGGATACGCAGTATTTT
TRBV29-1	NA	TRBJ1-4	CSVEGGEKLFF	TGCAGCGTTGAGGGCGGGGAAAAACTGTTTTTT
TRBV30	TRBD1	TRBJ2-5	CAWRKTGVETQYF	TGTGCCTGGAGGAAGACAGGGGTAGAGACCCAGTACTTC
TRBV18	TRBD2	TRBJ2-1	CASSLAGGPLNEQFF	TGTGCCAGCTCACTAGCGGGGGGGCCTTTAAATGAGCAGTTCTTC
TRBV7-2	NA	TRBJ2-1	CASSSMRVFNEQFF	TGTGCCAGCAGCTCAATGAGGGTTTTCAATGAGCAGTTCTTC
TRBV27	NA	TRBJ1-5	CASSHSNQPQHF	TGTGCCAGCAGCCATAGCAATCAGCCCCAGCATTTT
TRBV29-1	NA	TRBJ2-1	CSADNEQFF	TGCAGCGCGGACAATGAGCAGTTCTTC
TRBV6-5	TRBD1	TRBJ2-1	CASSPGQGWGEQFF	TGTGCCAGCAGTCCCGGACAGGGTTGGGGTGAGCAGTTCTTC